This TCR beta chain originates from a study of CD8+CD57+ T cells in acquired aplastic anemia. Study outcomes and limitations: Patients and controls had in common 25 to 30 CD8+ CDR3 sequences.

A note on this clonotype: Its antigen is as yet unknown.

The TCR beta profiling, which covered VDJ combination and CDR3 sequence, was carried out using genomic DNA as the template. TCRdb called the reads again in MiXCR, with one record for every CDR3 protein. The table lists some 290,000 distinct CDR3 sequences, 45% to 65% of them singletons. Trimming took 7 bases from V and 2 from J, leaving 5 bases between them. The CDR3 consists of 10 residues. From germline, CDR1 is DFQATT and CDR2 SNEGSKA (reference sequence). Sequenced: sorted CD4+, CD8+, or CD8+CD57+ T cells (not recorded which) from PBMCs. The TCR originated in a human donor with severe aplastic anemia or a healthy control (not recorded which). This chain uses TRBV20-1 with TRBJ1-1; D gene unclear. The CDR3 sequence: CSGGNTEAFF. The DNA for the CDR3 is TGCAGTGGTGGAAACACTGAAGCTTTCTTT.